This is a list of T cell receptor beta chains from one sample in a study of T cell responses to AZD1222 COVID-19 vaccine. Using immunoSEQ multiplex PCR, the repertoire was profiled, and TCRdb retains in-frame clones only, with some absent. The sample lists 130,000 or so clones, roughly 85% seen once, with around 8% in the top ten. The sample consisted of peripheral blood, taken 28 days after the second dose of the MenACWY control vaccine. These receptors originate from an adult who received the MenACWY meningococcal vaccine as a control. Both conserved end residues are part of each CDR3. Each record gives: J gene, V gene, D gene, clone size, CDR3 DNA, CDR3 protein. A D gene is named only where the DNA matches it firmly. Rows may omit the clone size; those that give it use once, few, many or a size class.

j_call: TRBJ1-1; v_call: TRBV7-9; d_call: -; clone_size: -; cdr3_nt: TGTGCCAGCAACCTCAGGGCGGGGCGAGGAACTGAAGCTTTCTTT; cdr3_aa: CASNLRAGRGTEAFF
j_call: TRBJ1-5; v_call: TRBV19; d_call: TRBD1; clone_size: -; cdr3_nt: TGTGCCAGTATCGGGACAGGGTGGAATCAGCCCCAGCATTTT; cdr3_aa: CASIGTGWNQPQHF
j_call: TRBJ1-4; v_call: TRBV5-1; d_call: -; clone_size: -; cdr3_nt: TGCGCCAGCACCATTAAGGGACCGAATGAAAAACTGTTTTTT; cdr3_aa: CASTIKGPNEKLFF
j_call: TRBJ2-5; v_call: TRBV12-3/TRBV12-4; d_call: TRBD1; clone_size: -; cdr3_nt: TGTGCCAGCAGTACAGGGGGAGAGACCCAGTACTTC; cdr3_aa: CASSTGGETQYF
j_call: TRBJ2-3; v_call: TRBV10-1; d_call: TRBD2; clone_size: once; cdr3_nt: TGCGCCAGCGGGACTAGCGGGAGCACAGATACGCAGTATTTT; cdr3_aa: CASGTSGSTDTQYF
j_call: TRBJ1-5; v_call: TRBV28; d_call: -; clone_size: -; cdr3_nt: TGTGCCAGCAGTATCGGGACGGGCAATCAGCCCCAGCATTTT; cdr3_aa: CASSIGTGNQPQHF
j_call: TRBJ2-2; v_call: TRBV12-5; d_call: TRBD2; clone_size: -; cdr3_nt: TGTGCTAGTGGTTTGGTACTGGACGGGAGGGCCACCACCGGGGAGCTGTTTTTT; cdr3_aa: CASGLVLDGRATTGELFF
j_call: TRBJ1-1; v_call: TRBV7-2; d_call: TRBD1; clone_size: -; cdr3_nt: TGTGCCAGCAGCAGAAGACAGGGTAAAAACACTGAAGCTTTCTTT; cdr3_aa: CASSRRQGKNTEAFF
j_call: TRBJ1-1; v_call: TRBV7-2; d_call: TRBD1; clone_size: -; cdr3_nt: TGTGCCAGCAGCTTAGCAACAGGGGGGATAACTGAAGCTTTCTTT; cdr3_aa: CASSLATGGITEAFF
j_call: TRBJ1-1; v_call: TRBV6-2/TRBV6-3; d_call: -; clone_size: -; cdr3_nt: TGTGCCAGCAGTTTCATCCGGACCGCCACGTACACTGAAGCTTTCTTT; cdr3_aa: CASSFIRTATYTEAFF
j_call: TRBJ2-6; v_call: TRBV29-1; d_call: -; clone_size: -; cdr3_nt: TGCAGCGTTGAGAGTCGGGGACGTATTGGGGCCAACGTCCTGACTTTC; cdr3_aa: CSVESRGRIGANVLTF
j_call: TRBJ2-5; v_call: TRBV7-9; d_call: TRBD2; clone_size: -; cdr3_nt: TGTGCCAGCAGCACCGGGACTAGCGGGAGTGAGACCCAGTACTTC; cdr3_aa: CASSTGTSGSETQYF
j_call: TRBJ2-7; v_call: TRBV7-2; d_call: TRBD2; clone_size: -; cdr3_nt: TGTGCCAGCAGCACACTAGCGGGAGGGCCTCCCTCCTACGAGCAGTACTTC; cdr3_aa: CASSTLAGGPPSYEQYF
j_call: TRBJ2-3; v_call: TRBV9; d_call: TRBD1; clone_size: -; cdr3_nt: TGTGCCAGCAGCCCGGGGACAGGGTTAGGCACAGATACGCAGTATTTT; cdr3_aa: CASSPGTGLGTDTQYF
j_call: TRBJ1-5; v_call: TRBV5-6; d_call: TRBD1; clone_size: -; cdr3_nt: TGTGCCAGCAGCTTATCCGGGACAGGGGAGGGAAAGCCCCAGCATTTT; cdr3_aa: CASSLSGTGEGKPQHF
j_call: TRBJ1-2; v_call: TRBV7-8; d_call: -; clone_size: -; cdr3_nt: TGTGCCAGCAGCCCCCTGGAGGTCGGGTATGGCTACACCTTC; cdr3_aa: CASSPLEVGYGYTF
j_call: TRBJ1-1; v_call: TRBV2; d_call: TRBD1; clone_size: once; cdr3_nt: TGTGCCAGCAGTCGGGACAGGGTTTATACTGAAGCTTTCTTT; cdr3_aa: CASSRDRVYTEAFF
j_call: TRBJ1-1; v_call: TRBV5-6; d_call: -; clone_size: -; cdr3_nt: TGTGCCAGCAGCGGGGGCGGGCGAATGAACACTGAAGCTTTCTTT; cdr3_aa: CASSGGGRMNTEAFF
j_call: TRBJ1-5; v_call: TRBV19; d_call: -; clone_size: few; cdr3_nt: TGTGCCAGTAGTCCTGACGGTCAGCCCCAGCATTTT; cdr3_aa: CASSPDGQPQHF
j_call: TRBJ2-1; v_call: TRBV7-8; d_call: -; clone_size: -; cdr3_nt: TGTGCCAGCACCAAGGACCAACACTCCTACAATGAGCAGTTCTTC; cdr3_aa: CASTKDQHSYNEQFF